The rows below give T cell receptor beta chains drawn from one sample of a study of response to subunit inactivated influenza vaccine. TCRdb processed the RT-PCR reads anew with MiXCR; each CDR3 protein has one entry. The sample contains about 240,000 distinct CDR3 sequences, 10% to 15% of which appear only once. Material: non-naive T cells sorted from PBMCs, obtained roughly 15 days before vaccination. Every receptor here comes from a man aged 45 to 65 who received an inactivated influenza vaccine. Both conserved end residues are part of each CDR3. A D gene is named only where the DNA matches it firmly. Expanded clones are given a class, and other clones once, few, many or no size at all.

>TRBJ2-4|TRBV7-9|many|-|15
TGTGCCAGCAGACCACTCCGGGGGTCCAAAAACATTCAGTACTTC
CASRPLRGSKNIQYF
>TRBJ2-3|TRBV28|few|-|14
TGTGCCAGCAGTCCGACCGTAGGTACAGATACGCAGTATTTT
CASSPTVGTDTQYF
>TRBJ2-1|TRBV12-3/TRBV12-4|few|TRBD2|15
TGTGCCAGCAACCCTAGCGGCATTCTAACAACTGAGCAGTTCTTC
CASNPSGILTTEQFF
>TRBJ1-1|TRBV5-1|few|TRBD1|16
TGCGCCAGCAGCACTGGGACAGGGGTACGGAACACTGAAGCTTTCTTT
CASSTGTGVRNTEAFF
>TRBJ2-7|TRBV6-2/TRBV6-3|many|-|12
TGTGCCAGCACTGCCCCTGAGAACGAGCAGTACTTC
CASTAPENEQYF
>TRBJ2-2|TRBV28|-|TRBD2|18
TGTGCCAGCAGTTTAGTGGGGGCTAGCGGGACGAACACCGGGGAGCTGTTTTTT
CASSLVGASGTNTGELFF
>TRBJ2-3|TRBV29-1|-|TRBD2|13
TGCAGCGTAAGGGAGGGCCCCGCGGATACGCAGTATTTT
CSVREGPADTQYF
>TRBJ2-5|TRBV27|-|TRBD1|16
TGTGCCAGCACCCCTGGGCTAGGGACAGGTCAAGAGACCCAGTACTTC
CASTPGLGTGQETQYF
>TRBJ2-3|TRBV7-2|many|-|15
TGTGCCAGCAGCTTATTAGGGGGGAGCACAGATACGCAGTATTTT
CASSLLGGSTDTQYF
>TRBJ1-4|TRBV15|-|-|13
TGTGCCACCACATTAGGAACTAATGAAAAACTGTTTTTT
CATTLGTNEKLFF
>TRBJ2-5|TRBV29-1|many|-|12
TGCAGCGCTCCCGAAGGGGTCGGGACCCAGTACTTC
CSAPEGVGTQYF
>TRBJ1-1|TRBV12-3/TRBV12-4|few|-|14
TGTGCCAGCAGCCCACAGGGAGGTCAAACTGAAGCTTTCTTT
CASSPQGGQTEAFF
>TRBJ2-1|TRBV7-2|-|TRBD2|15
TGTGCCAGCAGCTTATGGGGGAGGGCCGGGCATGAGCAGTTCTTC
CASSLWGRAGHEQFF
>TRBJ1-2|TRBV11-2|-|-|14
TGTGCCAGCACCCTAACCCCAGGGGTGGGAGGCTACACCTTC
CASTLTPGVGGYTF
>TRBJ2-1|TRBV9|few|-|15
TGTGCCAGCAGCGTAGAGGCCAGCTCCTACAATGAGCAGTTCTTC
CASSVEASSYNEQFF
>TRBJ2-3|TRBV11-1|many|TRBD2|20
TGTGCCAGCAGCTCTGGAGAGCGGGAGACCGAAAGGTGGGGCACAGATACGCAGTATTTT
CASSSGERETERWGTDTQYF
>TRBJ2-1|TRBV7-2|many|TRBD1|16
TGTGCCAGCAGCAACAACAGGGGGTTACAATTGAGTGAGCAGTTCTTC
CASSNNRGLQLSEQFF
>TRBJ2-1|TRBV29-1|many|-|15
TGCAGCGCTGCGGGGGACAGAGGGGACCCTAATGAGCAGTTCTTC
CSAAGDRGDPNEQFF
>TRBJ2-5|TRBV7-3|-|-|14
TGTGCCAGCAGCCCGTCAGGAGCAACCTCGACCCAGTACTTC
CASSPSGATSTQYF
>TRBJ2-3|TRBV27|-|-|14
TGTGCCAGCAGTTTATCTCGGGGGACAGATACGCAGTATTTT
CASSLSRGTDTQYF
>TRBJ2-3|TRBV7-6|few|-|14
TGTGCCAGCAGCTTAGCCGGGGATGAAGATACGCAGTATTTT
CASSLAGDEDTQYF
>TRBJ1-4|TRBV10-3|-|-|13
TGTGCCATCAGTCGACAAACTAATGAAAAACTGTTTTTT
CAISRQTNEKLFF
>TRBJ2-7|TRBV3-1|once|-|16
TGTGCCAGCAGCAAAGAAGGGGAGGGGGTCCCCTACGAGCAGTACTTC
CASSKEGEGVPYEQYF
>TRBJ1-2|TRBV5-1|few|-|12
TGCGCCAGCAGCTTGAATTTGGAGGGCTACACCTTC
CASSLNLEGYTF
>TRBJ1-4|TRBV9|few|-|15
TGTGCCAGCAGCGTACTGGCAGATCCTAATGAAAAACTGTTTTTT
CASSVLADPNEKLFF
>TRBJ1-3|TRBV11-1|-|-|20
TGTGCCAGCAGTTCTACTCCAGTCAAAACACCTTCAAACTCTGGAAACACCATATATTTT
CASSSTPVKTPSNSGNTIYF
>TRBJ1-1|TRBV5-1|few|-|14
TGCGCCAGCAGCTTCGCTGGCATGAACACTGAAGCTTTCTTT
CASSFAGMNTEAFF
>TRBJ2-1|TRBV20-1|-|-|17
TGCAGTGCTAGAGGCTTAATAGCAGGAGTGATACACAATGAGCAGTTCTTC
CSARGLIAGVIHNEQFF
>TRBJ1-5|TRBV2|-|TRBD1|14
TGTGCCAGCAGAGAAGACAGGGAAGGACAGCCCCAGCATTTT
CASREDREGQPQHF
>TRBJ2-7|TRBV12-3/TRBV12-4|once|-|15
TGTGCCAGCAGTCTCCCCGTGGGCGGGAAACACGAGCAGTACTTC
CASSLPVGGKHEQYF
>TRBJ2-5|TRBV7-2|many|-|13
TGTGCCAGCAGCTCGGGGATAAAAGAGACCCAGTACTTC
CASSSGIKETQYF
>TRBJ1-5|TRBV5-8|-|-|14
TGTGCCAGCAGCTTGACAGGGTTGAATCAGCCCCAGCATTTT
CASSLTGLNQPQHF
>TRBJ1-1|TRBV6-1|many|-|16
TGTGCCAGCAGACCTCGTCCCATAAGGGGGTTCACTGAAGCTTTCTTT
CASRPRPIRGFTEAFF
>TRBJ1-5|TRBV7-2|many|-|13
TGTGCCAGCAGCAAGGACGGGAATCAGCCCCAGCATTTT
CASSKDGNQPQHF
>TRBJ1-3|TRBV12-3/TRBV12-4|many|-|13
TGTGCCAGCAGTGCCGGGACCCTTAGCACCATATATTTT
CASSAGTLSTIYF
>TRBJ1-2|TRBV20-1|-|-|13
TGCAGTGCTAAGTCCCAGGGGCCTCGTGGCTACACCTTC
CSAKSQGPRGYTF
>TRBJ2-7|TRBV7-9|many|TRBD1|13
TGTGCCAGCAGCTCCAGGGGGTCCTACGAGCAGTACTTC
CASSSRGSYEQYF
>TRBJ1-1|TRBV5-1|-|-|14
TGCGCCAGCAGCTTTGGAGGGCAGGACACTGAAGCTTTCTTT
CASSFGGQDTEAFF
>TRBJ1-4|TRBV29-1|many|-|13
TGCAGCGCGTCTCCGGGGACTAATGAAAAACTGTTTTTT
CSASPGTNEKLFF
>TRBJ2-7|TRBV28|-|-|16
TGTGCCAGCAGTTTAAAGGGACGGGGAAGATCCTACGAGCAGTACTTC
CASSLKGRGRSYEQYF
>TRBJ2-7|TRBV24-1|many|-|12
TGTGCCACCAGTGATGAGGGCCAGAGGAGGTACTTC
CATSDEGQRRYF
>TRBJ1-2|TRBV4-2|few|TRBD1|16
TGTGCCAGCAGCCAAGTGACTGACAGGGGGTGGTATGGCTACACCTTC
CASSQVTDRGWYGYTF
>TRBJ2-3|TRBV2|few|TRBD1|17
TGTGCCAGCAGTGCTCTTATGTCCGGGACAGGGACAGATACGCAGTATTTT
CASSALMSGTGTDTQYF
>TRBJ2-2|TRBV7-2|few|-|15
TGTGCCAGCAGCCCCCCGGGAGCTTACACCGGGGAGCTGTTTTTT
CASSPPGAYTGELFF
>TRBJ1-1|TRBV5-1|many|-|13
TGCGCCAGCAGGGCGGAGGGAAGCAGAGAAGCTTTCTTT
CASRAEGSREAFF
>TRBJ2-7|TRBV7-9|few|-|14
TGTGCCAGCAGCTTAGGTGAGGTTACCTACGAGCAGTACTTC
CASSLGEVTYEQYF
>TRBJ1-3|TRBV5-1|few|-|14
TGCGCCAGCAGGTCGGCAAGCTCTGGAAACACCATATATTTT
CASRSASSGNTIYF
>TRBJ1-5|TRBV27|-|-|15
TGTGCCAGCAGTTTGAGTCAGAATAGCAATCAGCCCCAGCATTTT
CASSLSQNSNQPQHF
>TRBJ1-2|TRBV5-1|-|-|14
TGCGCCAGCAGCCCTAGGGGATCCTGGGATGGCTACACCTTC
CASSPRGSWDGYTF
>TRBJ2-3|TRBV24-1|many|TRBD2|16
TGTGCCACCAGTGACATTAGCGGGATAGGAGCAGATACGCAGTATTTT
CATSDISGIGADTQYF
>TRBJ2-3|TRBV7-8|-|-|15
TGTGCCAGCAGCAGCAGAGGGGGAGGGGATCTATTGCAGTATTTT
CASSSRGGGDLLQYF
>TRBJ2-7|TRBV20-1|few|-|15
TGCAGTGCTAGAGATTACCGGGGAAGGTCCTACGAGCAGTACTTC
CSARDYRGRSYEQYF
>TRBJ1-1|TRBV20-1|few|-|13
TGCAGTGCATTGGGACCGAGGAACACTGAAGCTTTCTTT
CSALGPRNTEAFF